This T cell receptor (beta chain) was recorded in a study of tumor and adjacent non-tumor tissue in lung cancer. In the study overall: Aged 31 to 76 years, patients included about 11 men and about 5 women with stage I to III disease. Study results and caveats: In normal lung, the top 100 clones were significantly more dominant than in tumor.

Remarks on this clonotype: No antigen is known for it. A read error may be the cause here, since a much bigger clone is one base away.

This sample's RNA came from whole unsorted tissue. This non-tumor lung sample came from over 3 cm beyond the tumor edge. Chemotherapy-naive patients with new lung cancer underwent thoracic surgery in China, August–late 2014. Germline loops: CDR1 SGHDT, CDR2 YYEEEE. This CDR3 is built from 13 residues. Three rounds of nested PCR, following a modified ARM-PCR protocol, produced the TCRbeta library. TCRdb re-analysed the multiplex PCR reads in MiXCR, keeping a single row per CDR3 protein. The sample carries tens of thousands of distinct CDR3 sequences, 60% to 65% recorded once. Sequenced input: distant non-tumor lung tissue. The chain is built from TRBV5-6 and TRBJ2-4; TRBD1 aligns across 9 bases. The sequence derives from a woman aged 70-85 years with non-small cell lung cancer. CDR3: CAISWTGENIQYF. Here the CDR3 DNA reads TGTGCCATCAGCTGGACAGGGGAAAACATTCAGTACTTC. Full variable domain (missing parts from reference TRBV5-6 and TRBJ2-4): DAGVTQSPTHLIKTRGQQVTLRCSPKSGHDTVSWYQQALGQGPQFIFQYYEEEERQRGNFPDRFSGHQFPNYSSELNVNALLLGDSALYLCAISWTGENIQYFGAGTRLSVL.